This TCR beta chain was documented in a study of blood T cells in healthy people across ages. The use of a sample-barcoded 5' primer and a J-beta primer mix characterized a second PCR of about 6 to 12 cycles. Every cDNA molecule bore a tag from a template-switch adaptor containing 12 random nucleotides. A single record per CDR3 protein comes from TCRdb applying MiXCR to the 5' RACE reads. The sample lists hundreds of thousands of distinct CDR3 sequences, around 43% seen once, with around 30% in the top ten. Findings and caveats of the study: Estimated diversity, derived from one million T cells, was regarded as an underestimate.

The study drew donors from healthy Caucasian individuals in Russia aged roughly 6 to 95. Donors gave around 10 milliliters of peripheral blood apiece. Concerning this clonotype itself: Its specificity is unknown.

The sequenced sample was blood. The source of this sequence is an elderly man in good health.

CDR3 sequence (DNA): TGTGCCAGCAGCCAAGGCGGGACAGGCTACTGTGGCTACACCTTC. Protein sequence: CASSQGGTGYCGYTF. The chain combines TRBV4-2 with TRBJ1-2, with 8 bases identical to TRBD1. The V segment lost 1 base and the J segment 7 bases; nucleotides outside the gene matches: 8. The CDR3 spans 15 residues. The germline V gene has CDR1 LGHNA and CDR2 YNFKEQ.